The present entry profiles one TCR beta chain with its context. The antigen is undetermined. TCRdb ran MiXCR on the reads and lists one entry per CDR3 protein. The sample has 150,000 to 200,000 distinct CDR3 sequences; about 20% are singletons. The V and J ends lost 8 bases and 7 bases respectively, with 19 bases between them. This CDR3 is 14 amino acids long. Germline CDR1 reads LNHNV; CDR2 reads YYDKDF (reference sequence). The sample comes from a study of T cell repertoires in cytomegalovirus infection. Overall study context: Public signatures in TCR beta pointed to CMV infection and matching HLA type. General observations from the study: Identification of carriers of CMV plus the relevant HLA was achieved through cumulative public TCR beta family frequency. Clonotype analysis showed dominance of the ex vivo response by HLA-C-restricted CMV-specific TCR beta clonotypes.

The chain links TRBV15 to TRBJ2-3; D possibly corresponds to TRBD2 (5 bases). Specimen: PBMCs. This TCR derives from a human donor in good health (CMV status not recorded). Some clones in this sample may be carry-over from other donors' samples. The CDR3 region has the DNA TGTGCCACCTCAGCAACCGTGGAGGAGAATACGCAGTATTTT. Translation: CATSATVEENTQYF.